This is a list of T cell receptor beta chains from one sample in a study of CD8+ T cells in alopecia areata. The assay was immunoSEQ multiplex PCR, and TCRdb's table has in-frame clones only and misses some. The sample includes some 240,000 clones, about 57% of them seen just once. Here the sequenced sample was CD4+ T cells sorted from blood, taken at week 4, from a patient treated with tofacitinib. Source of these receptors: a human donor with alopecia areata. Both conserved end residues are part of each CDR3. A D gene is named only where the DNA matches it firmly. Clone size is shown for a subset of rows, as once, few, many or a class of expanded clone.

few,TRBJ1-4,TRBV5-4,TRBD1,CASSGDREDEKLFF,TGTGCCAGCAGCGGGGACAGGGAGGATGAAAAACTGTTTTTT
once,TRBJ1-2,TRBV7-3,TRBD1,CASSAGGTSRHYGYTF,TGTGCCAGCAGCGCAGGGGGTACCTCCCGGCACTATGGCTACACCTTC
-,TRBJ1-6,TRBV6-5,TRBD1,CASTGTGGSPLHF,TGTGCCAGCACCGGGACAGGGGGATCACCCCTCCACTTT
few,TRBJ2-3,TRBV4-3,TRBD2,CASSHRLAGDTQYF,TGCGCCAGCAGCCATAGACTAGCGGGGGATACGCAGTATTTT
once,TRBJ2-3,TRBV4-1,-,CASSAGRSPNTDTQYF,TGCGCCAGCAGCGCGGGTCGGAGCCCGAACACAGATACGCAGTATTTT
-,TRBJ2-3,TRBV9,TRBD2,CASSANGTSGSSTDTQYF,TGTGCCAGCAGCGCCAACGGGACTAGCGGATCTAGCACAGATACGCAGTATTTT
-,TRBJ2-2,TRBV27,TRBD2,CASRASGGHLTGELFF,TGTGCCAGCAGGGCTAGCGGGGGCCACCTCACCGGGGAGCTGTTTTTT
once,TRBJ1-2,TRBV29-1,-,CSVASLDGYTF,TGCAGCGTTGCCAGCCTAGATGGCTACACCTTC
-,TRBJ2-7,TRBV30,TRBD1,CAWQSGQFYEQYF,TGTGCCTGGCAATCGGGACAGTTCTACGAGCAGTACTTC
-,TRBJ1-2,TRBV6-6,-,CASRRGSNYGYTF,TGTGCCAGCAGACGAGGGAGTAACTATGGCTACACCTTC
-,TRBJ2-7,TRBV7-2,-,CASSPAQGSSYEQYF,TGTGCCAGCAGCCCGGCGCAGGGAAGCTCCTACGAGCAGTACTTC
-,TRBJ2-5,TRBV27,TRBD1,CASGRQGVEETQYF,TGTGCCAGCGGTCGACAGGGGGTTGAAGAGACCCAGTACTTC
-,TRBJ2-7,TRBV27,TRBD2,CASTGLGHPEQYF,TGTGCCAGCACCGGACTAGGACACCCCGAGCAGTACTTC
-,TRBJ1-2,TRBV4-1,TRBD1,CASSQERGQGSSSGYTF,TGCGCCAGCAGCCAAGAGAGAGGACAGGGGAGCAGTAGTGGCTACACCTTC
-,TRBJ2-5,TRBV6-6,-,CASSFRGVGETQYF,TGTGCCAGCAGTTTCCGCGGGGTAGGGGAGACCCAGTACTTC
few,TRBJ2-3,TRBV2,-,CASSGGRGSGVGDTQYF,TGTGCCAGCAGTGGGGGAAGGGGGTCAGGAGTTGGAGATACGCAGTATTTT
-,TRBJ2-3,TRBV7-2,-,CASSLVWLAGDTQYF,TGTGCCAGCAGCTTAGTTTGGCTAGCTGGTGATACGCAGTATTTT
-,TRBJ2-7,TRBV25-1,-,CASSETGMQYF,TGTGCCAGCAGTGAAACAGGGATGCAGTACTTC
-,TRBJ1-2,TRBV10-3,TRBD1,CAMAGTGDAYGYTF,TGTGCCATGGCCGGGACAGGGGACGCCTATGGCTACACCTTC
-,TRBJ1-1,TRBV7-3,TRBD1,CASSLGRGSTEAFF,TGTGCCAGCAGCTTGGGCAGGGGGAGCACTGAAGCTTTCTTT
-,TRBJ2-1,TRBV14,TRBD1,CASSQLGQGKEEQFF,TGTGCCAGCAGCCAACTGGGACAGGGTAAAGAGGAGCAGTTCTTC
many,TRBJ2-1,TRBV19,-,CASSIGVTSYNEQFF,TGTGCCAGTAGTATTGGGGTGACTTCTTACAATGAGCAGTTCTTC
few,TRBJ2-7,TRBV29-1,TRBD1,CSVDFRQGARYEQYF,TGCAGCGTTGATTTTCGCCAGGGGGCTAGGTACGAGCAGTACTTC
few,TRBJ2-1,TRBV29-1,-,CSVEARLPHYNEQFF,TGCAGCGTTGAAGCACGTCTCCCACATTACAATGAGCAGTTCTTC
-,TRBJ2-5,TRBV2,-,CTWSTGETQYF,TGTACATGGTCAACGGGAGAGACCCAGTACTTC
few,TRBJ2-2,TRBV14,TRBD1,CASSQTGIGELFF,TGTGCCAGCAGTCAGACAGGGATCGGGGAGCTGTTTTTT
-,TRBJ1-1,TRBV30,-,CAWSVIGSNTEAFF,TGTGCCTGGAGTGTTATAGGTTCGAACACTGAAGCTTTCTTT
-,TRBJ2-5,TRBV15,-,CATSRVLDRQETQYF,TGTGCCACCAGCAGAGTCCTTGACCGGCAAGAGACCCAGTACTTC
few,TRBJ1-2,TRBV29-1,-,CSANAGRGYTF,TGCAGCGCTAACGCCGGTCGAGGCTACACCTTC
few,TRBJ1-1,TRBV4-3,TRBD1,CASSQIVTGGYTEAFF,TGCGCCAGCAGCCAAATCGTCACAGGGGGCTATACTGAAGCTTTCTTT
-,TRBJ2-7,TRBV23-1,TRBD1,CASRRTGGDNYEQYF,TGCGCCAGCAGACGTACAGGGGGAGATAACTACGAGCAGTACTTC
few,TRBJ1-2,TRBV5-1,-,CASSLSPLDGYTF,TGCGCCAGCAGCTTATCCCCGCTCGACGGCTACACCTTC
-,TRBJ1-2,TRBV2,TRBD1,CASSARDRGYDGYTF,TGTGCCAGCAGTGCCCGGGACAGGGGCTATGATGGCTACACCTTC
-,TRBJ2-7,TRBV6-5,TRBD1,CASRKPGGPYEQYF,TGTGCCAGCAGGAAGCCAGGGGGTCCCTACGAGCAGTACTTC
-,TRBJ2-5,TRBV19,-,CASSIWGKQETQYF,TGTGCCAGTAGTATTTGGGGCAAGCAAGAGACCCAGTACTTC
-,TRBJ1-2,TRBV7-9,-,CASSPRLGGPVGYTF,TGTGCCAGCAGCCCGCGACTTGGAGGGCCCGTCGGCTACACCTTC
-,TRBJ2-7,TRBV29-1,-,CSASLVGAGEQYF,TGCAGCGCTTCCTTGGTGGGGGCGGGCGAGCAGTACTTC